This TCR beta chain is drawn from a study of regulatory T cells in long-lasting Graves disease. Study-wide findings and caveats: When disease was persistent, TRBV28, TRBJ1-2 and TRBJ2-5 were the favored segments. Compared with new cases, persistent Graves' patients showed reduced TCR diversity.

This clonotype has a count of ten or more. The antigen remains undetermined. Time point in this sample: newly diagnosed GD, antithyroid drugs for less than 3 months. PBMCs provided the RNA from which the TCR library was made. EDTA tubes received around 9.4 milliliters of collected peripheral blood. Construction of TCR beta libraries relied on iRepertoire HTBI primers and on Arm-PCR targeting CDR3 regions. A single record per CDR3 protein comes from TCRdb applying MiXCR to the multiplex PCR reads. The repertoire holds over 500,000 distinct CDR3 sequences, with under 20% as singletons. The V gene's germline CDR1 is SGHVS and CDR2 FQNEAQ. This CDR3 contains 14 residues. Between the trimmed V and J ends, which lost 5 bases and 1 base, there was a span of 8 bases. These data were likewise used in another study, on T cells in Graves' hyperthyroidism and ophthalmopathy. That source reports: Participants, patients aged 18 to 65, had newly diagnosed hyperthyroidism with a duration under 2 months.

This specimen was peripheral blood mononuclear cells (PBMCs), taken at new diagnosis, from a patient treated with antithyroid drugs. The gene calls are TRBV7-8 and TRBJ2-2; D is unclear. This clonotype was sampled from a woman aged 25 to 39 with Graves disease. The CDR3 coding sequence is TGTGCCAGCAGCAACTACGGGAACACCGGGGAGCTGTTTTTT. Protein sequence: CASSNYGNTGELFF.